A single sample gave rise to the 11 T cell receptor beta chains below, sequenced in a study of OX40 agonist ivuxolimab in advanced cancers. Using immunoSEQ multiplex PCR, the repertoire was profiled, and TCRdb retains in-frame clones only, with some absent. The sample carries tens of thousands of clones, 88% recorded once. The sample consisted of CD4+ or CD8+ T cells sorted from blood, taken in a trial of the OX40 agonist ivuxolimab. Receptors originate from an adult with an advanced solid tumor such as melanoma, head and neck, liver or kidney cancer.

The chain carries TRBV11-3 and TRBJ2-7, with 10 bases identical to TRBD1. The length of the CDR3 is 14 residues. In germline, CDR1 is SGHNT, CDR2 YENEEA. The V segment lost 4 bases and the J segment 5 bases; nucleotides outside the gene matches: 5. CDR3 in amino acids: CASSSGQGIDEQYF. The CDR3 region has the DNA TGTGCCAGCAGCTCGGGACAGGGGATCGACGAGCAGTACTTC.

The CDR3 here is CASSYRGSATNLAKNIQYF. DNA of the CDR3: TGTGCCAGTAGTTACAGGGGGTCCGCTACAAATTTAGCCAAAAACATTCAGTACTTC. V usage is TRBV19 and J usage is TRBJ2-4, with TRBD1 matching over 8 bases. After removal of 5 bases from V and 0 bases from J, the junction contained 15 bases not matched to a gene. There are 19 residues in the CDR3. CDR1 is LNHDA, CDR2 SQIVND, per germline (reference sequence).

The V gene is TRBV10-3, the J gene TRBJ1-3, with a tentative D call TRBD1 (6 bases). This CDR3 spans 15 amino acids. Germline V gene data show CDR1 as ENHRY and CDR2 as SYGVKD. The ends were cut back, 10 bases at V and 0 bases at J, with 16 bases in the middle. The CDR3 coding sequence is TGTGCCAGCTACGGGACATACCCCTCTGGAAACACCATATATTTT. Its protein product is CASYGTYPSGNTIYF.

The chain joins TRBV18 to TRBJ2-1; 10 bases are a match to TRBD2. The CDR3 totals 16 residues. With 0 bases clipped from V and 3 bases from J, the junction kept 2 bases outside the gene matches. Germline CDR1 and CDR2: KGHSH and LQKENI. DNA for the CDR3: TGTGCCAGCTCACCACCCCTAGCGGGGGTCTACAATGAGCAGTTCTTC. The encoded protein is CASSPPLAGVYNEQFF.

The V and J genes are TRBV6-5 and TRBJ1-6; D gene ambiguous. Trimming took 2 bases from V and 7 from J, leaving 9 bases between them. The CDR3 totals 14 residues. Germline CDR1 is MNHEY and CDR2 is SVGAGI. The CDR3 here is CASSYGLSNSPLHF. The CDR3 bases are TGTGCCAGCAGTTACGGCCTGAGCAATTCACCCCTCCACTTT.

The chain combines TRBV7-2 with TRBJ2-7; 8 bases are shared with TRBD1. Unmatched junction bases numbered 8, after V lost 4 bases and J lost 3 bases. The CDR3 covers 15 residues. CDR1 and CDR2 (germline): SGHTA, FQGNSA. CDR3 nucleotide sequence: TGTGCCAGCAGCTCCCGGACAGGGAATAACTACGAGCAGTACTTC. This codes for CASSSRTGNNYEQYF.

A single count supports this clone. The chain uses TRBV6-5 and TRBJ1-3; D unclear. In germline, CDR1 is MNHEY, CDR2 SVGAGI. This CDR3 region has 15 residues. V lost 8 bases and J 0 bases, leaving 14 bases between the germline ends. The DNA of the CDR3 is TGTGCCAGCCGAACAGCGGCCTACTCTGGAAACACCATATATTTT. This sequence encodes CASRTAAYSGNTIYF.

V and J are TRBV11-3 and TRBJ1-1; 10 bases are shared with TRBD1. Germline assignment: CDR1 SGHNT and CDR2 YENEEA. The CDR3 runs 18 residues. With 0 bases clipped from V and 4 bases from J, the junction kept 11 bases outside the gene matches. Here the CDR3 reads CASSLEPWRGQGFTEAFF. The CDR3 nucleotides are TGTGCCAGCAGCTTAGAACCATGGAGGGGACAGGGGTTCACTGAAGCTTTCTTT.

The V gene is TRBV9, the J gene TRBJ1-1; D unclear. This CDR3 has 14 amino acids. Germline assignment: CDR1 SGDLS and CDR2 YYNGEE. With 0 bases removed from V and 2 bases from J, the gap between germline ends came to 8 bases. CDR3 loop: CASSVEGGNTEAFF. CDR3 coding DNA: TGTGCCAGCAGCGTAGAGGGAGGCAACACTGAAGCTTTCTTT.

This clone turned up a few times. This rearrangement joins TRBV9 to TRBJ2-3; 9 bases map to TRBD2. The V segment lost 0 bases and the J segment 7 bases; nucleotides outside the gene matches: 6. This CDR3 spans 15 amino acids. Germline loops: CDR1 SGDLS, CDR2 YYNGEE. CDR3: CASSVDSSGVNTQYF. CDR3 DNA sequence: TGTGCCAGCAGCGTAGACTCTAGCGGGGTAAATACGCAGTATTTT.

The chain uses TRBV9 and TRBJ2-3; TRBD2 matches at 9 bases. V was clipped by 0 bases and J by 2 bases; unmatched bases: 4. The CDR3 runs to 16 residues. Germline CDR1 reads SGDLS; CDR2 reads YYNGEE. Here the CDR3 reads CASSVGVAGDTDTQYF. In nucleotides, the CDR3 is TGTGCCAGCAGCGTAGGGGTAGCGGGGGACACAGATACGCAGTATTTT.